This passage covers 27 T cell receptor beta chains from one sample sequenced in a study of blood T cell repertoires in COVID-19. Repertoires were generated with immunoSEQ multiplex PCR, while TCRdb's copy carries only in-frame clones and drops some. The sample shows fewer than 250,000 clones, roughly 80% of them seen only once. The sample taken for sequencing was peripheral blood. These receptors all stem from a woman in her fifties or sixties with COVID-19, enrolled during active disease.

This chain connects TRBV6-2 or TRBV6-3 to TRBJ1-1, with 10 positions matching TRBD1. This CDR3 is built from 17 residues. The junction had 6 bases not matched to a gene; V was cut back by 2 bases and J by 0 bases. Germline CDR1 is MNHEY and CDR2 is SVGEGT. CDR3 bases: TGTGCCAGCAGTTACCCCGACAGGGGGCCCATGAACACTGAAGCTTTCTTT. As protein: CASSYPDRGPMNTEAFF.

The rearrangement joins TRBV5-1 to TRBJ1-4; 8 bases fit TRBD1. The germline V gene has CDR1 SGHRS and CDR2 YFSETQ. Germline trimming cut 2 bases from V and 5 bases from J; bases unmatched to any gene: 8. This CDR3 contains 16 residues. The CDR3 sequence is CASSFSGGRGNEKLFF. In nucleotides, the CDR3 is TGCGCCAGCAGCTTTTCAGGGGGCCGGGGGAATGAAAAACTGTTTTTT.

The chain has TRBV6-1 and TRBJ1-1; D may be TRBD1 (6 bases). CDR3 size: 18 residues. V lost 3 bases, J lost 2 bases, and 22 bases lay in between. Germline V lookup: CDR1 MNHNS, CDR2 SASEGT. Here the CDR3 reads CASSEMGGGVQGNTEAFF. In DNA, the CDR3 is TGTGCCAGCAGTGAGATGGGAGGGGGGGTTCAGGGTAACACTGAAGCTTTCTTT.

CDR3 amino acids: CASSQDPDTEAFF. The CDR3 coding sequence is TGCGCCAGCAGCCAAGATCCGGACACTGAAGCTTTCTTT. The chain combines TRBV4-3 with TRBJ1-1; D is undetermined. With 0 bases removed from V and 3 bases from J, the gap between germline ends came to 5 bases. Germline V gene data show CDR1 as LGHNA and CDR2 as YSLEER. The CDR3 loop spans 13 amino acids.

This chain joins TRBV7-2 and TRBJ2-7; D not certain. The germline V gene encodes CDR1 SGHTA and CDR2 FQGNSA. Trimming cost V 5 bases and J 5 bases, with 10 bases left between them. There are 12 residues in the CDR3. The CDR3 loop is CASSPMSHEQYF. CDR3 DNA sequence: TGTGCCAGCAGCCCCATGTCCCACGAGCAGTACTTC.

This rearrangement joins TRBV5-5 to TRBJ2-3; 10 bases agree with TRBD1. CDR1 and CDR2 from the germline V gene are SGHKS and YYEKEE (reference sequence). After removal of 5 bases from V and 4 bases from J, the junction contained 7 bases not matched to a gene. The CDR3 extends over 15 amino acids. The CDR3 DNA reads TGTGCCAGCAGTCTTAGACAGGGGGCCTCAGATACGCAGTATTTT. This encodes CASSLRQGASDTQYF.

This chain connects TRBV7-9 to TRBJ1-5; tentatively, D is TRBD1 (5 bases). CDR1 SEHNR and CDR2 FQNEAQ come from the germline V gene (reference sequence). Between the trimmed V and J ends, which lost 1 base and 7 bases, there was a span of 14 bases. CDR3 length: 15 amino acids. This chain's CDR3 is CASSLVRPRGQPQHF. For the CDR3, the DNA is TGTGCCAGCAGCTTAGTGAGGCCGCGGGGGCAGCCCCAGCATTTT. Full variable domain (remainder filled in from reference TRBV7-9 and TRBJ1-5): DTGVSQNPRHKITKRGQNVTFRCDPISEHNRLYWYRQTLGQGPEFLTYFQNEAQLEKSRLLSDRFSAERPKGSFSTLEIQRTEQGDSAMYLCASSLVRPRGQPQHFGDGTRLSIL.

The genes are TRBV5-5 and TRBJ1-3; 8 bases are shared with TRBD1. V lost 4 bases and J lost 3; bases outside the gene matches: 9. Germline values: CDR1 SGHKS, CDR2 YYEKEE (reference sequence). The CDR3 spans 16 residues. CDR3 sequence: CASSRDRGGGGNTIYF. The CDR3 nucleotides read TGTGCCAGCAGCCGAGACAGGGGAGGTGGTGGAAACACCATATATTTT.

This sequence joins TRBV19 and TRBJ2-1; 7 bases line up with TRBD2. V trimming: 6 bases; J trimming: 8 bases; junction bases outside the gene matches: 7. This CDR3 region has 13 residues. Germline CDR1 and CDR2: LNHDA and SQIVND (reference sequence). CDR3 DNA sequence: TGTGCCAGTAGCCGGACTAGGGGTGATGAGCAGTTCTTC. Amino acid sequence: CASSRTRGDEQFF. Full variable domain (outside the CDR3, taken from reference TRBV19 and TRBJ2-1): DGGITQSPKYLFRKEGQNVTLSCEQNLNHDAMYWYRQDPGQGLRLIYYSQIVNDFQKGDIAEGYSVSREKKESFPLTVTSAQKNPTAFYLCASSRTRGDEQFFGPGTRLTVL.

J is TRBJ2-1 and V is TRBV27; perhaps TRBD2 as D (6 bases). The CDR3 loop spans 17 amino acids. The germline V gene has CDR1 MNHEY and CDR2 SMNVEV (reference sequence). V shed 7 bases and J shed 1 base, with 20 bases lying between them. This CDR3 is CASIEAGRRGSYNEQFF. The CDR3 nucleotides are TGTGCCAGCATAGAAGCGGGTAGACGGGGGTCCTACAATGAGCAGTTCTTC.

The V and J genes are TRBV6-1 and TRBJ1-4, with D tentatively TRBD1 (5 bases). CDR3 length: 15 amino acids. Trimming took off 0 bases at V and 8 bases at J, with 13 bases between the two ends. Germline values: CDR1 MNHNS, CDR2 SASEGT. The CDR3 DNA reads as TGTGCCAGCAGTGAAGCGCTTGGCAGGACAGAAAAACTGTTTTTT. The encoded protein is CASSEALGRTEKLFF.

The CDR3, as DNA: TGTGCCAGCAGCCCGTGGGGCGGGGGTATTCGGTGGGAGCAGTTCTTC. Amino acid sequence: CASSPWGGGIRWEQFF. The rearrangement links TRBV3-1 (or the pseudogene TRBV3-2) to TRBJ2-1; 7 positions agree with TRBD2. The CDR3 is 16 amino acids. Losses at the gene ends were 4 bases for V and 10 bases for J; bases not matched to a gene: 16. Germline V CDR1 and CDR2: LGHDT, YNNKEL (reference sequence).

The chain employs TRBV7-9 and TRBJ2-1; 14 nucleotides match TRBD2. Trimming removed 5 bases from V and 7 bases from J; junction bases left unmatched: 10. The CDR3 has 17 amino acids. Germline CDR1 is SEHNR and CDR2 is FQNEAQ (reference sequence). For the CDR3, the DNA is TGTGCCAGCAGCCGCCCCGGACTAGCGGGGGGTCCGAATGAGCAGTTCTTC. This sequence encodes CASSRPGLAGGPNEQFF.

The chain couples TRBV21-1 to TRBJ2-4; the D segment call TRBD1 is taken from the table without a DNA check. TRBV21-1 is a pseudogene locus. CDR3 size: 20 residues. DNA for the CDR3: TGTGCCAGCAGCAAAGATCCGGCAGGGGCCGCTTTTCGGGCCAAAAACATTCAGTACTTC. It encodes CASSKDPAGAAFRAKNIQYF.

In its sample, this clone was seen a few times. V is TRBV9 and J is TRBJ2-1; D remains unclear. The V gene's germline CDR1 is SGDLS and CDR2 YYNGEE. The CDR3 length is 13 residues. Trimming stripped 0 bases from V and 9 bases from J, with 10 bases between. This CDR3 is CASSVGVLSEQFF. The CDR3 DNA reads TGTGCCAGCAGCGTAGGTGTCCTCTCTGAGCAGTTCTTC.

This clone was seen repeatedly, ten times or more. CDR3 region: CASSSFSYNEQFF. Here the CDR3 DNA reads TGTGCCAGCAGCTCGTTCTCTTACAATGAGCAGTTCTTC. This chain uses TRBV5-4 with TRBJ2-1; no definite D call. V lost 3 bases to trimming and J lost 4 bases, with 8 bases between them. The CDR3 has 13 amino acids. The germline V gene encodes CDR1 SGHNT and CDR2 YYREEE (reference sequence).

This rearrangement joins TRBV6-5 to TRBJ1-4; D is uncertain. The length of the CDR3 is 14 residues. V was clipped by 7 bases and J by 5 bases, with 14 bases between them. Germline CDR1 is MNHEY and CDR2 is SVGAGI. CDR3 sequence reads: CASNSQWSNEKLFF. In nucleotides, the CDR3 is TGTGCCAGCAATTCCCAGTGGTCCAATGAAAAACTGTTTTTT.

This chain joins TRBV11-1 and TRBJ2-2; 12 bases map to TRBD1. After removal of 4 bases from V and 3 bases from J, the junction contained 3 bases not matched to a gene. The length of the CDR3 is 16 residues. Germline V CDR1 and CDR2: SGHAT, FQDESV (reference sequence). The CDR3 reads CASSWGTGGDTGELFF. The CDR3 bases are TGTGCCAGCAGCTGGGGGACAGGGGGCGACACCGGGGAGCTGTTTTTT.

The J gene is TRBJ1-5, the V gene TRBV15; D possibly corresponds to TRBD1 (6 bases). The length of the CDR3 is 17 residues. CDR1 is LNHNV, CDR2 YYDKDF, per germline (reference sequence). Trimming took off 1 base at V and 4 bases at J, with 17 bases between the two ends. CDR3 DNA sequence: TGTGCCACCAGCAGAGGTCCGGGGGGGCGGGGGAATCAGCCCCAGCATTTT. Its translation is CATSRGPGGRGNQPQHF.

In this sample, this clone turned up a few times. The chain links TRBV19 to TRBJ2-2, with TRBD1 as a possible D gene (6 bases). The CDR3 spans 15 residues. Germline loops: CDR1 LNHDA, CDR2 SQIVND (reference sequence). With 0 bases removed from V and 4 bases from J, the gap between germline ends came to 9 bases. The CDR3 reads CASSIEPRGTGELFF. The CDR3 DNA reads TGTGCCAGTAGTATAGAGCCCAGGGGCACCGGGGAGCTGTTTTTT.

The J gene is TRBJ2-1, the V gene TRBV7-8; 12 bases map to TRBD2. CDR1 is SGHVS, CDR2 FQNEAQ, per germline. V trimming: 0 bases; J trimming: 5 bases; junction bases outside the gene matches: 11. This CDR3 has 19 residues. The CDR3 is CASSLAGRTSGNVDNEQFF. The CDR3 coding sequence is TGTGCCAGCAGCTTAGCGGGGCGGACTAGCGGGAATGTCGACAATGAGCAGTTCTTC.

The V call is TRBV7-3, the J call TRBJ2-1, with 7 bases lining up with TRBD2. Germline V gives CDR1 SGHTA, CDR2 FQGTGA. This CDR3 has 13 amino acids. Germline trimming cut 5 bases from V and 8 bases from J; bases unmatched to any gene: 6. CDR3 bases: TGTGCCAGCAGCCAAGCGGGGCGCGATGAGCAGTTCTTC. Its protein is CASSQAGRDEQFF.

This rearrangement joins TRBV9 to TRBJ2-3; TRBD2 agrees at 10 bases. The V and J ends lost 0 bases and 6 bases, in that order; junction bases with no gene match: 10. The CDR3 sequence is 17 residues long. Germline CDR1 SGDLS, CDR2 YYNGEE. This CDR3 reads CASSVEAGSGRPDTQYF. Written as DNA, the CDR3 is TGTGCCAGCAGCGTAGAAGCGGGTAGCGGGAGGCCCGATACGCAGTATTTT. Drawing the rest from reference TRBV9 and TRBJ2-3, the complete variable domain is DSGVTQTPKHLITATGQRVTLRCSPRSGDLSVYWYQQSLDQGLQFLIQYYNGEERAKGNILERFSAQQFPDLHSELNLSSLELGDSALYFCASSVEAGSGRPDTQYFGPGTRLTVL.

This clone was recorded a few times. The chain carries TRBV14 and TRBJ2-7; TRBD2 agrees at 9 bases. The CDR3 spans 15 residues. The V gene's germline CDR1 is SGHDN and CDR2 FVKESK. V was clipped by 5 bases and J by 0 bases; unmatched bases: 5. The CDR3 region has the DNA TGTGCCAGCAGCTTCAGCGGGGGGAGCTCCTACGAGCAGTACGTC. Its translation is CASSFSGGSSYEQYV.

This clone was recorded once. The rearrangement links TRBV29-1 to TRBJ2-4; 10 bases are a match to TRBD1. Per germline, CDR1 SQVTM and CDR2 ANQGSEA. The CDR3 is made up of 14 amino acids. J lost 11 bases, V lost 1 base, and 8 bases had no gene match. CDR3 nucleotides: TGCAGCGTTGAAGTGAGGGACAGGGGAACATTTCAGTACTTC. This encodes CSVEVRDRGTFQYF.

Written as DNA, the CDR3 is TGTGCCAGCTCAGCAGGGCAGGGTTCCTACGAGCAGTACTTC. Its translation: CASSAGQGSYEQYF. V and J are TRBV18 and TRBJ2-7, with D possibly TRBD1 on 5 matching bases. This CDR3 contains 14 residues. From germline, CDR1 is KGHSH and CDR2 LQKENI. Trimming stripped 5 bases from V and 1 base from J, with 12 bases between.

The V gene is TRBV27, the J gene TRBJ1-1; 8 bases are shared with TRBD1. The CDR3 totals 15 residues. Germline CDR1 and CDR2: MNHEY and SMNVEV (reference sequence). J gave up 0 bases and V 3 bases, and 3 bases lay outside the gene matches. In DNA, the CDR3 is TGTGCCAGCAGTTTGTTACAGGGGGTGAACACTGAAGCTTTCTTT. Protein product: CASSLLQGVNTEAFF.